What follows are 32 T cell receptor beta chains derived from one specimen sequenced in a study of T cells after yellow fever vaccination. TCRdb used MiXCR to reprocess the 5' RACE reads, holding one entry per CDR3 protein. There are hundreds of thousands of distinct CDR3 sequences in the sample; roughly 13% occur only once, and over 12% lies in the top ten. The specimen was PBMCs, collected on the day of the yellow fever booster vaccination. Receptors were obtained from a man younger than 45 who received the YFV17D yellow fever vaccine.

This clonotype was recorded a few times. The chain recombines TRBV20-1 with TRBJ2-3, with a possible D match to TRBD1 (5 bases). Germline loops: CDR1 DFQATT, CDR2 SNEGSKA (reference sequence). V shed 7 bases and J shed 2 bases, with 7 bases lying between them. CDR3 length equals 11 residues. The CDR3: CSGQYTDTQYF. For the CDR3, the DNA is TGCAGTGGACAGTACACAGATACGCAGTATTTT.

V is TRBV19 and J is TRBJ2-7, with a possible D match to TRBD2 (5 bases). Trimming removed 6 bases from V and 6 bases from J, with 21 bases in between. Germline CDR1 LNHDA, CDR2 SQIVND (reference sequence). This CDR3 comprises 15 residues. CDR3 in amino acids: CASRIPPIIEGEQYF. CDR3 in DNA: TGTGCCAGTAGGATACCCCCTATTATTGAGGGCGAGCAGTACTTC. Variable domain in full (rest from reference TRBV19 and TRBJ2-7): DGGITQSPKYLFRKEGQNVTLSCEQNLNHDAMYWYRQDPGQGLRLIYYSQIVNDFQKGDIAEGYSVSREKKESFPLTVTSAQKNPTAFYLCASRIPPIIEGEQYFGPGTRLTVT.

In this sample, this clonotype turned up a few times. This chain connects TRBV7-6 to TRBJ2-2, with D unresolved. The V end lost 6 bases, the J end lost 6 bases, and 8 bases lay between the germline ends. The CDR3 is 12 amino acids. The germline V gene encodes CDR1 SGHVS and CDR2 FNYEAQ. The CDR3, as DNA: TGTGCCAGCAGTCGTGCGGCCGGGGAGCTGTTTTTT. It encodes CASSRAAGELFF.

The chain couples TRBV7-9 to TRBJ1-2; the D is unclear. CDR3 length equals 14 residues. CDR1 is SEHNR and CDR2 is FQNEAQ in the germline V gene (reference sequence). Trimming removed 6 bases at V and 4 bases at J, with 15 bases between. This CDR3 is CASSPSAAPYGYTF. DNA for the CDR3: TGTGCCAGCAGTCCTTCAGCTGCCCCCTATGGCTACACCTTC.

The J gene is TRBJ2-1, the V gene TRBV29-1, with a tentative D call TRBD2 (6 bases). From germline, CDR1 is SQVTM and CDR2 ANQGSEA. The V and J ends lost 4 bases and 7 bases respectively, with 17 bases between them. The CDR3 runs to 14 residues. CDR3: CSVVSGRGGNEQFF. For the CDR3, the DNA is TGCAGCGTTGTGTCCGGGCGAGGAGGGAATGAGCAGTTCTTC.

V usage is TRBV4-2 and J usage is TRBJ1-4, with 11 nucleotides matching TRBD1. After removal of 2 bases from V and 4 bases from J, the junction contained 3 bases not matched to a gene. Germline CDR1 and CDR2: LGHNA and YNFKEQ. This CDR3 is built from 16 residues. The CDR3 loop is CASSQHGTGGNEKLFF. CDR3 coding DNA: TGTGCCAGCAGCCAACATGGGACAGGGGGTAATGAAAAACTGTTTTTT.

The V call is TRBV18, the J call TRBJ1-6; possibly TRBD1 for D (5 bases). This CDR3 contains 15 residues. V dropped 4 bases and J dropped 8 bases, with 15 bases sitting between them. Germline V gene data show CDR1 as KGHSH and CDR2 as LQKENI. The CDR3 DNA reads as TGTGCCAGCTCACGACTGGCCAGGGAGGATTCACCCCTCCACTTT. Translating it yields CASSRLAREDSPLHF.

This chain links TRBV29-1 with TRBJ2-7; weak D call: TRBD1 (6 bases). V dropped 5 bases and J dropped 7 bases, with 15 bases sitting between them. Germline CDR1 reads SQVTM; CDR2 reads ANQGSEA. The CDR3 is made up of 12 amino acids. The CDR3 region has the DNA TGCAGCGTTCGCCCAGGGGTGAAGGAGCAGTACTTC. It yields the protein CSVRPGVKEQYF.

This clonotype appeared a few times. The gene calls are TRBV6-5 and TRBJ1-2, with D tentatively TRBD1 (5 bases). CDR3 length equals 17 residues. Germline-derived CDR1 and CDR2 are MNHEY and SVGAGI. V lost 4 bases and J lost 8, with 26 bases in between. In nucleotides, the CDR3 is TGTGCCAGCAGTTTCGGCGGTGACGGGACCTCGGGAGGGGGCTACACCTTC. This gives the protein CASSFGGDGTSGGGYTF.

This chain connects TRBV7-6 to TRBJ2-1; 13 bases agree with TRBD2. CDR1 SGHVS and CDR2 FNYEAQ come from the germline V gene. The CDR3 spans 18 residues. The junction had 4 bases not matched to a gene; V was cut back by 2 bases and J by 0 bases. CDR3: CASSLRRTSGSSYNEQFF. The CDR3 DNA sequence: TGTGCCAGCAGCTTACGCCGGACTAGCGGGAGCTCCTACAATGAGCAGTTCTTC.

This clonotype has more than one count but fewer than ten. The gene calls are TRBV20-1 and TRBJ1-4; 7 nucleotides match TRBD1. The CDR3 extends over 15 amino acids. J was trimmed by 5 bases and V by 1 base; bases with no gene match: 7. The germline V gene encodes CDR1 DFQATT and CDR2 SNEGSKA (reference sequence). CDR3 protein: CSARGSGQQNEKLFF. Here the CDR3 DNA reads TGCAGTGCTAGAGGATCGGGACAGCAGAATGAAAAACTGTTTTTT.

The V and J genes are TRBV2 and TRBJ2-1, with 8 bases lining up with TRBD2. The V gene's germline CDR1 is SNHLY and CDR2 FYNNEI. The ends lost 6 bases at V and 5 bases at J; junction bases unmatched: 9. The CDR3 runs 15 residues. The CDR3, as DNA: TGTGCCAGCAGGGATGCTGCGGGAGGACACAATGAGCAGTTCTTC. Amino acids: CASRDAAGGHNEQFF.

This clonotype occurred many times. The chain employs TRBV5-6 and TRBJ2-2; 7 nucleotides align to TRBD1. This CDR3 is 15 amino acids long. The V segment lost 4 bases and the J segment 4 bases; nucleotides outside the gene matches: 7. The germline V gene has CDR1 SGHDT and CDR2 YYEEEE. CDR3 coding DNA: TGTGCCAGCAGCCACAGGGGCGCGGGCACCGGGGAGCTGTTTTTT. It is translated as CASSHRGAGTGELFF.

This clonotype has a handful of counts. The rearrangement links TRBV5-1 to TRBJ2-7; weak D call: TRBD2 (6 bases). The CDR3 is 12 residues long. V was trimmed by 3 bases and J by 6 bases, leaving 10 bases between them. CDR1 SGHRS and CDR2 YFSETQ come from the germline V gene. Here the CDR3 reads CASSSGLPEQYF. The CDR3 nucleotides are TGCGCCAGCAGCTCGGGACTGCCCGAGCAGTACTTC.

The rearrangement links TRBV9 to TRBJ2-7; D call uncertain. CDR1 and CDR2 (germline): SGDLS, YYNGEE. This CDR3 has 15 residues. Trimming cost V 0 bases and J 4 bases, with 14 bases left between them. CDR3 coding DNA: TGTGCCAGCAGCGTAGCGTCTGACGGACGTTACGAGCAGTACTTC. Translation gives CASSVASDGRYEQYF.

The chain recombines TRBV20-1 with TRBJ2-7; 9 nucleotides line up with TRBD2. This CDR3 spans 15 amino acids. Germline CDR1 DFQATT, CDR2 SNEGSKA (reference sequence). The V gene end was trimmed by 3 bases and the J gene end by 2 bases; junction bases not matched to a gene: 8. As DNA, the CDR3 is TGCAGTGCTAGGAGGAGCGGGAGGACGACCTACGAGCAGTACTTC. Protein: CSARRSGRTTYEQYF.

This clonotype was seen a handful of times. The chain recombines TRBV6-2 or TRBV6-3 with TRBJ1-5; D gene unclear. The CDR3 is 14 amino acids. The V gene lost 2 bases and the J gene lost 6 bases, with 11 bases spanning the gap. Germline values: CDR1 MNHEY, CDR2 SVGEGT. The CDR3 spells CASSYRGFGQPQHF. DNA for the CDR3: TGTGCCAGCAGTTACCGTGGGTTTGGTCAGCCCCAGCATTTT.

V and J are TRBV6-5 and TRBJ2-5; TRBD2 matches at 7 bases. The V and J ends lost 0 bases and 0 bases, in that order; junction bases with no gene match: 7. The V gene's germline CDR1 is MNHEY and CDR2 SVGAGI. This CDR3 has 17 residues. The CDR3 loop reads CASSYSRGGRHQETQYF. The CDR3 DNA reads as TGTGCCAGCAGTTACTCGAGGGGAGGGAGGCACCAAGAGACCCAGTACTTC.

This chain connects TRBV9 to TRBJ2-7; D is perhaps TRBD2 (6 bases). Trimming removed 2 bases from V and 4 bases from J, with 16 bases in between. CDR1 is SGDLS and CDR2 is YYNGEE in the germline V gene. This CDR3 spans 15 amino acids. The CDR3 here is CASSVEGSAPYEQYF. The CDR3 bases are TGTGCCAGCAGCGTGGAGGGGTCCGCCCCTTACGAGCAGTACTTC.

This clonotype was found a few times. V and J are TRBV7-9 and TRBJ1-2; D is perhaps TRBD1 (5 bases). Trimming took 2 bases from V and 6 from J, leaving 13 bases between them. Germline-derived CDR1 and CDR2 are SEHNR and FQNEAQ (reference sequence). The CDR3 covers 14 residues. This chain's CDR3 is CASSLKGRFDGYTF. The CDR3 DNA reads TGTGCCAGCAGCTTAAAGGGGCGGTTCGATGGCTACACCTTC.

The rearrangement links TRBV18 to TRBJ2-3; tentative D call: TRBD2 (6 bases). Trimming pared 4 bases from V and 4 bases from J, leaving 12 bases between. CDR3 length: 14 amino acids. In germline, CDR1 is KGHSH, CDR2 LQKENI. Written as DNA, the CDR3 is TGTGCCAGCTCACGACAGTGGGAGGCAGATACGCAGTATTTT. This encodes CASSRQWEADTQYF.

In this sample, this clonotype turned up a few times. The rearrangement joins TRBV6-1 to TRBJ1-1, with D perhaps matching TRBD1 (5 bases). CDR1 is MNHNS, CDR2 SASEGT, per germline. The germline V and J ends were trimmed by 6 bases and 0 bases, with 14 bases remaining between them. The CDR3 runs to 15 residues. Written as DNA, the CDR3 is TGTGCCAGCAGCCCACCGGGACGTATGAACACTGAAGCTTTCTTT. Translating gives CASSPPGRMNTEAFF.

J is TRBJ2-7 and V is TRBV7-2; D possibly corresponds to TRBD2 (5 bases). Germline-derived CDR1 and CDR2 are SGHTA and FQGNSA. V was pared by 6 bases and J by 2 bases, with 20 bases between. The CDR3 loop spans 16 amino acids. CDR3 nucleotide sequence: TGTGCCAGCAGTTCAAGTGGTGGACTGCAGCCCTACGAGCAGTACTTC. It encodes CASSSSGGLQPYEQYF.

This clonotype was recorded a few times. This chain links TRBV3-1 with TRBJ2-7, with D perhaps assigned TRBD1 or TRBD2 (5 bases each). CDR3 length: 13 residues. Germline CDR1 and CDR2: LGHDT and YNNKEL (reference sequence). Trimming took 8 bases from V and 0 from J, leaving 11 bases between them. This CDR3 reads CASGDGYSYEQYF. Here the CDR3 DNA reads TGTGCCAGCGGGGACGGCTACTCCTACGAGCAGTACTTC.

This chain connects TRBV12-3 or TRBV12-4 to TRBJ2-3, with 7 bases fitting TRBD2. The trim removed 5 bases at V and 4 bases at J, leaving 3 bases unmatched. The CDR3 spans 13 residues. CDR3 coding DNA: TGTGCCAGCAGTCGACTAGCTCCAGATACGCAGTATTTT. It is translated as CASSRLAPDTQYF.

This clonotype was recorded a few times. A much larger clone lies one base from this, so it may be a read error. The V gene is TRBV28, the J gene TRBJ2-3; no clear D gene. CDR3 length: 12 residues. The V and J ends lost 4 bases and 5 bases respectively, with 7 bases between them. Per the germline V gene, CDR1 is MDHEN and CDR2 is SYDVKM. The CDR3 DNA reads as TGTGCCAGCAGTTCCTCCCTAGATACGCAGTATTTT. Amino acid sequence: CASSSSLDTQYF.

This clonotype was detected a few times. This chain connects TRBV7-8 to TRBJ2-7, with D perhaps given as TRBD1 or TRBD2 (5 bases each). The germline CDR1 and CDR2 sequences are SGHVS and FQNEAQ. V was trimmed by 2 bases and J by 5 bases, leaving 16 bases between them. The CDR3 spans 15 residues. The CDR3 region has the DNA TGTGCCAGCAGCTTAAAAAGGAGCAGGGACGACGAGCAGTACTTC. As protein: CASSLKRSRDDEQYF.

The chain employs TRBV7-8 and TRBJ1-2, with TRBD1 matching over 9 bases. V shed 6 bases and J 7 bases; nucleotides not matched to a gene: 9. This CDR3 contains 14 residues. CDR1 and CDR2 (germline): SGHVS, FQNEAQ. The CDR3 coding sequence is TGTGCCAGCAGATTGACCGGGACAGGGTCTGGCTACACCTTC. Translated: CASRLTGTGSGYTF.

In the case of this clonotype: The junction departs from germline at one end; a sequencing error may be responsible. The rearrangement links TRBV10-3 to TRBJ1-4; maybe TRBD1 (5 bases). Germline V CDR1 and CDR2: ENHRY, SYGVKD. The CDR3 length is 13 residues. CDR3 DNA sequence: TGTGCCGTCAGGGCAGCAACTAATGAAAAACTGTTTTTT. Protein product: CAVRAATNEKLFF.

This clonotype was seen more than once but under ten times. J is TRBJ2-1 and V is TRBV20-1; 8 nucleotides align to TRBD2. This CDR3 region has 14 residues. The trim removed 6 bases at V and 8 bases at J, leaving 12 bases unmatched. The V gene's germline CDR1 is DFQATT and CDR2 SNEGSKA (reference sequence). The DNA for the CDR3 is TGCAGTGCACGGACCGGGACTAGGGTCGATGAGCAGTTCTTC. Translating gives CSARTGTRVDEQFF.

This rearrangement joins TRBV6-5 to TRBJ2-7; D possibly uses TRBD1 or TRBD2 (5 bases each). The germline gives CDR1 MNHEY, CDR2 SVGAGI. The V end lost 5 bases, the J end lost 2 bases, and 13 bases lay between the germline ends. The CDR3 consists of 14 residues. CDR3 in DNA: TGTGCCAGCAGTACTCGGGGCCTGACCTACGAGCAGTACTTC. Its translation: CASSTRGLTYEQYF.

This clonotype was observed a handful of times. V and J are TRBV11-2 and TRBJ2-7, with 7 nucleotides matching TRBD2. The CDR3 is made up of 14 amino acids. Looked up from germline, CDR1 is SGHAT and CDR2 is FQNNGV. Trimming at V came to 7 bases and at J to 9 bases, leaving 15 bases not matched to a gene. The CDR3 region is CASNSGGSLGVQYF. The CDR3 nucleotides are TGTGCCAGCAACTCTGGCGGGAGCTTAGGGGTGCAGTACTTC.